This T cell receptor beta chain was obtained from a study of T-cell memory formation after mild COVID-19. Notes on the study in general: From day 15 to 85, contracting clones were balanced between CD4 and CD8, whereas later expanders leaned toward CD4+.

Remarks on this clonotype: No antigen is known for it.

The TCR alpha and TCR beta cDNA libraries, bearing sample barcodes and UMIs, were generated by 5'RACE using constant-segment primers. MiXCR, run by TCRdb on the 5' RACE reads, gives a single entry per CDR3 protein. The sample has 270,000 or so distinct CDR3 sequences; over 15% are singletons. Specimen: PBMCs or a T cell subset sorted from them (not recorded which). The TCR sequence derives from a man between 18 and 29 years old who had mild COVID-19 (a few samples of this study predate the infection). Cell type and time point are not known.

CDR3 amino acids: CASSQEPEDRRYNSPLHF. As DNA, the CDR3 is TGCGCCAGCAGCCAAGAGCCGGAGGACAGACGATATAATTCACCCCTCCACTTT. This chain joins TRBV4-3 and TRBJ1-6; D possibly corresponds to TRBD1 (6 bases). The CDR3 spans 18 residues. The germline gives CDR1 LGHNA, CDR2 YSLEER. Between the trimmed V and J ends, which lost 0 bases and 4 bases, there was a span of 16 bases.